These T cell receptor beta chains were read from a single sample in a study of blood T cell repertoires in COVID-19. The table came from immunoSEQ multiplex PCR; TCRdb's copy has only in-frame clones and leaves some out. This table holds about 160,000 clones, 90% found once. The sequenced sample consisted of peripheral blood. The receptors derive from a man aged 55 to 70 with active or convalescent COVID-19. Each CDR3 is given with its conserved first and last residue. The order of the fields is V gene, D gene, J gene, CDR3 protein. The D gene is left open where the match is weak.

TRBV15	.	TRBJ2-1	CATSRAGAYNEQFF
TRBV18	.	TRBJ1-2	CASSPPEDTNGYTF
TRBV28	TRBD1	TRBJ1-1	CASSTRDRGFGAFF
TRBV2	TRBD1	TRBJ2-1	CASSVDRGFSNEQFF
TRBV7-6	TRBD2	TRBJ2-2	CASSPFGSGGAFGELFF
TRBV5-1	.	TRBJ2-5	CASSLLGARETQYF
TRBV18	.	TRBJ2-3	CASSPVGRADTDTQYF
TRBV10-1	.	TRBJ2-2	CASSGTVNTGELFF
TRBV19	.	TRBJ1-1	CASSMVRDTEAFF
TRBV6-4	.	TRBJ2-2	CASSIGTGELFF
TRBV2	.	TRBJ1-1	CASSEGRRDTEAFF
TRBV5-1	TRBD1	TRBJ2-3	CASSQGVLSDTQYF
TRBV6-5	TRBD1	TRBJ1-2	CASSPGQGNYGYTF
TRBV5-1	.	TRBJ1-2	CASSFGQGGDYGYTF
TRBV3-1/TRBV3-2	.	TRBJ1-2	CASSQAGRDYGYTF
TRBV4-1	.	TRBJ2-7	CASSQEGRHNYEQYF
TRBV12-3/TRBV12-4	TRBD1	TRBJ1-2	CASSPTGNYGYTF
TRBV7-8	.	TRBJ1-5	CASSLNSNSNQPQHF
TRBV11-2	TRBD1	TRBJ2-5	CASSLLQGGPQETQYF
TRBV15	TRBD2	TRBJ2-1	CATSRRTSGSYNEQFF
TRBV6-1	.	TRBJ1-5	CASSEARTALNQPQHF
TRBV19	TRBD1	TRBJ2-1	CASAPQGARLYNEQFF
TRBV6-5	TRBD1	TRBJ1-4	CASSVEQGSNEKLFF
TRBV2	.	TRBJ1-1	CASIILNEAFF
TRBV7-6	TRBD1	TRBJ2-2	CASHQRQAGTGDSFTGELFF
TRBV2	.	TRBJ1-1	CASRATANTEAFF
TRBV2	.	TRBJ1-2	CASSDSRNRYTF
TRBV6-6	TRBD2	TRBJ2-1	CASRERASGTNEQFF
TRBV6-6	.	TRBJ1-1	CASSPVRSRLGTEAFF
TRBV5-6	.	TRBJ1-1	CASTSTLNTEAFF
TRBV18	.	TRBJ1-2	CASSPPGGYGYTF
TRBV18	.	TRBJ1-4	CASSLNRVGNEKLFF
TRBV7-9	.	TRBJ2-7	CASSLTIYEQYF
TRBV6-5	.	TRBJ1-6	CATYTGAGDYSPLHF
TRBV7-8	.	TRBJ1-1	CASSFSPYWSTEAFF
TRBV7-9	.	TRBJ2-7	CASSLGGGPYEQYF
TRBV12-5	.	TRBJ1-5	CASGLTGRGNQPQHF
TRBV18	TRBD1	TRBJ2-7	CASSTGTGGYEQYF
TRBV7-9	.	TRBJ1-2	CASSWADNYGYTF
TRBV18	TRBD1	TRBJ1-2	CASSLPKGQNYGYTF
TRBV12-3/TRBV12-4	TRBD1	TRBJ2-7	CASRSTGAGEQYF
TRBV7-8	.	TRBJ2-2	CASSLGYGGTVANTGELFF
TRBV10-3	TRBD1	TRBJ2-7	CAIRGGQDYSYEQYF
TRBV7-9	TRBD2	TRBJ2-3	CASSEGLAGAADTQYF
TRBV5-1	.	TRBJ2-3	CASSLRGRGGTTDTQYF
TRBV11-2	.	TRBJ2-4	CASSPFLGGSDIQYF
TRBV25-1	TRBD1	TRBJ1-5	CASSTTGRNQPQHF
TRBV2	TRBD1	TRBJ1-1	CASRPGQGQAFF
TRBV14	TRBD1	TRBJ1-4	CASSFGQGKLFF
TRBV19	TRBD1	TRBJ2-5	CASSIRQGQAQETQYF